These 22 T cell receptor beta chains were sequenced from one sample in a study of PD-1 blockade in classical Hodgkin lymphoma (dated by TCRdb to about 2020). Library generation was performed with the immunoSEQ multiplex PCR assay. Sourced from immuneACCESS, this table was stored by TCRdb with only in-frame sequences that have V and J called. A share of the clones is absent; for the studies checked, an unresolved V gene accounts for under half, and the remainder has no known explanation. Counted in this sample were more than 10,000 clones; about nine tenths of them appeared once. More than 0.8% of the sample belongs to the ten largest clones. The time point label, read with the paper, signifies: cycle 4 day 1 (C4D1), after more than five weeks of nivolumab. Every trial patient had relapsed after autologous stem cell transplantation, and cohorts A, B and C differed in prior brentuximab vedotin exposure. Using a Miltenyi CD4+ T cell isolation kit, CD4+ T cells were purified from thawed PBMCs through magnetic negative selection.

The starting material was CD4+ T cells from blood, obtained before the fourth cycle of nivolumab. These receptors were taken from a human donor with classical Hodgkin lymphoma.

This chain connects TRBV28 to TRBJ1-3; 7 bases fit TRBD1. Losses at the gene ends were 2 bases for V and 5 bases for J; bases not matched to a gene: 6. The germline gives CDR1 MDHEN, CDR2 SYDVKM. CDR3 length: 15 amino acids. This chain's CDR3 is CASSLPQGRRNTIYF. CDR3 coding DNA: TGTGCCAGCAGTTTACCACAGGGGAGGAGAAACACCATATATTTT.

This chain connects TRBV7-8 to TRBJ2-3; D is ambiguous. Deletions cut 5 bases from V and 0 bases from J, with 12 bases between. The CDR3 extends over 15 amino acids. The germline gives CDR1 SGHVS, CDR2 FQNEAQ. CDR3 nucleotide sequence: TGTGCCAGCAGCCAGCACGGCAGAAGCACAGATACGCAGTATTTT. Translated, it gives CASSQHGRSTDTQYF.

The V gene is TRBV18, the J gene TRBJ2-5, with D perhaps matching TRBD1 or TRBD2 (5 bases each). Germline lookup yields CDR1 KGHSH and CDR2 LQKENI. V was clipped by 4 bases and J by 4 bases, with 7 bases between them. This CDR3 region has 12 residues. CDR3: CASSHGGETQYF. CDR3 sequence (DNA): TGTGCCAGCTCACATGGGGGAGAGACCCAGTACTTC.

The chain is built from TRBV7-9 and TRBJ2-7; no clear D. The CDR3 contains 15 residues. CDR1 is SEHNR and CDR2 is FQNEAQ in the germline V gene (reference sequence). Trimming stripped 2 bases from V and 2 bases from J, with 13 bases between. In nucleotides, the CDR3 is TGTGCCAGCAGCTTATATGCAGTTGGGACCTACGAGCAGTACTTC. Its protein product is CASSLYAVGTYEQYF.

V usage is TRBV4-2 and J usage is TRBJ2-5; D unresolved. V was cut by 0 bases and J by 4 bases, with 27 bases left in between. Per germline, CDR1 LGHNA and CDR2 YNFKEQ. This CDR3 has 20 amino acids. The CDR3 sequence: CASSQERIGFGIRSGETQYF. Written as DNA, the CDR3 is TGTGCCAGCAGCCAAGAGCGGATAGGGTTTGGCATTAGGAGTGGAGAGACCCAGTACTTC.

This sequence joins TRBV18 and TRBJ2-5; 9 bases are shared with TRBD1. V gave up 4 bases and J gave up 1 base; unmatched junction bases: 1. The CDR3 runs to 14 residues. Per the germline V gene, CDR1 is KGHSH and CDR2 is LQKENI. This CDR3 is CASSQGQGQETQYF. For the CDR3, the DNA is TGTGCCAGCTCACAGGGACAGGGCCAAGAGACCCAGTACTTC.

This chain connects TRBV19 to TRBJ2-4; D possibly corresponds to TRBD1 (5 bases). The length of the CDR3 is 16 residues. The V gene's germline CDR1 is LNHDA and CDR2 SQIVND (reference sequence). Trimming left V 5 bases short and J 10 bases short, with 24 bases between. CDR3 loop: CASSDQGRGPTAIQYF. The CDR3 nucleotides are TGTGCCAGTAGTGACCAGGGAAGGGGTCCTACGGCTATTCAGTACTTC.

The chain links TRBV2 to TRBJ2-1; 7 bases are a match to TRBD1. The CDR3 length is 14 residues. CDR1 is SNHLY and CDR2 is FYNNEI in the germline V gene. V gave up 3 bases and J gave up 8 bases; unmatched junction bases: 7. CDR3 DNA sequence: TGTGCCAGCAGTGAGGTAACAGGGGTGGATGAGCAGTTCTTC. Its translation is CASSEVTGVDEQFF.

The gene calls are TRBV19 and TRBJ2-3; D gene uncertain. V lost 2 bases to trimming and J lost 2 bases, with 14 bases between them. The CDR3 sequence is 16 residues long. The V gene's germline CDR1 is LNHDA and CDR2 SQIVND (reference sequence). The CDR3 spells CASSILRPSSTDTQYF. Here the CDR3 DNA reads TGTGCCAGTAGTATACTACGCCCCAGTTCCACAGATACGCAGTATTTT. Filled out from reference TRBV19 and TRBJ2-3, the complete variable domain reads DGGITQSPKYLFRKEGQNVTLSCEQNLNHDAMYWYRQDPGQGLRLIYYSQIVNDFQKGDIAEGYSVSREKKESFPLTVTSAQKNPTAFYLCASSILRPSSTDTQYFGPGTRLTVL.

The chain uses TRBV9 and TRBJ2-7; 10 bases are shared with TRBD2. From germline, CDR1 is SGDLS and CDR2 YYNGEE. The CDR3 is 14 amino acids. Trimming removed 3 bases from V and 3 bases from J; junction bases left unmatched: 3. CDR3 nucleotide sequence: TGTGCCAGCAGCGCGAGCGGGGGGGACTACGAGCAGTACTTC. Amino acids: CASSASGGDYEQYF.

The rearrangement joins TRBV4-2 to TRBJ2-1, with TRBD2 matching over 9 bases. The CDR3 has 15 amino acids. The germline CDR1 and CDR2 sequences are LGHNA and YNFKEQ. J gave up 8 bases and V 0 bases, and 5 bases lay outside the gene matches. CDR3 DNA sequence: TGTGCCAGCAGCCAAGAGATAGCGGGAGCCTATGAGCAGTTCTTC. Protein: CASSQEIAGAYEQFF.

The rearrangement uses TRBV5-1 and TRBJ1-4; 9 bases line up with TRBD1. The CDR3 loop spans 14 amino acids. The V gene end was trimmed by 3 bases and the J gene end by 5 bases; junction bases not matched to a gene: 2. CDR1 and CDR2 from the germline V gene are SGHRS and YFSETQ. CDR3 DNA sequence: TGCGCCAGCAGCTCACAGGGGGCGAATGAAAAACTGTTTTTT. Translated: CASSSQGANEKLFF.

The chain links TRBV19 to TRBJ1-1, with D possibly matching TRBD1 (6 bases). CDR1 LNHDA and CDR2 SQIVND come from the germline V gene (reference sequence). CDR3 length: 17 amino acids. Trimming cost V 1 base and J 4 bases, with 19 bases left between them. CDR3 coding DNA: TGTGCCAGTAGTATAGGGTACAGGGCGGGTAGTAGCACTGAAGCTTTCTTT. As protein: CASSIGYRAGSSTEAFF. The variable domain in full, with the rest retrieved from reference TRBV19 and TRBJ1-1, is DGGITQSPKYLFRKEGQNVTLSCEQNLNHDAMYWYRQDPGQGLRLIYYSQIVNDFQKGDIAEGYSVSREKKESFPLTVTSAQKNPTAFYLCASSIGYRAGSSTEAFFGQGTRLTVV.

This chain uses TRBV7-2 with TRBJ2-2; maybe TRBD2 (5 bases). The CDR3 is 14 residues long. The V and J ends lost 0 bases and 6 bases respectively, with 8 bases between them. Germline V gives CDR1 SGHTA, CDR2 FQGNSA. The CDR3 region has the DNA TGTGCCAGCAGCTTAGCGGCGGGTCCCGGGGAGCTGTTTTTT. Amino acids: CASSLAAGPGELFF.

The chain combines TRBV5-1 with TRBJ2-3; no clear D. This CDR3 contains 13 residues. From germline, CDR1 is SGHRS and CDR2 YFSETQ. Trimming took off 2 bases at V and 3 bases at J, with 7 bases between the two ends. The CDR3 region is CASSFEGTDTQYF. CDR3 nucleotides: TGCGCCAGCAGCTTTGAAGGGACAGATACGCAGTATTTT.

The chain links TRBV28 to TRBJ2-2, with 8 bases fitting TRBD1. The CDR3 sequence is 18 residues long. Trimming cost V 4 bases and J 1 base; bases outside gene matches: 11. CDR1 MDHEN and CDR2 SYDVKM come from the germline V gene. CDR3 protein: CASSSQGGDTLNTGELFF. CDR3 in DNA: TGTGCCAGCAGTTCACAGGGGGGCGATACCTTGAACACCGGGGAGCTGTTTTTT. Full variable domain (rest looked up from reference TRBV28 and TRBJ2-2): DVKVTQSSRYLVKRTGEKVFLECVQDMDHENMFWYRQDPGLGLRLIYFSYDVKMKEKGDIPEGYSVSREKKERFSLILESASTNQTSMYLCASSSQGGDTLNTGELFFGEGSRLTVL.

The chain uses TRBV2 and TRBJ2-5; D tentatively fits TRBD1 or TRBD2 (6 bases each). CDR1 SNHLY and CDR2 FYNNEI come from the germline V gene. This CDR3 is 13 amino acids long. Trimming shortened V by 5 bases and J by 4 bases, and 11 bases separated the two germline ends. Here the CDR3 reads CASSRGGTETQYF. The CDR3 DNA follows: TGTGCCAGCAGTCGAGGGGGGACAGAGACCCAGTACTTC.

This clone was counted a single time. The gene calls are TRBV4-1 and TRBJ2-4, with D perhaps assigned TRBD1 or TRBD2 (7 bases each). The germline CDR1 and CDR2 sequences are MGHRA and YSYEKL. Trimming took off 3 bases at V and 9 bases at J, with 21 bases between the two ends. This CDR3 comprises 16 residues. In DNA, the CDR3 is TGCGCCAGCAGCCACCTCAGGGAGGGGGCGCGGGGCATTCAGTACTTC. The encoded protein is CASSHLREGARGIQYF.

The chain couples TRBV2 to TRBJ1-5; 7 bases align to TRBD1. Per the germline V gene, CDR1 is SNHLY and CDR2 is FYNNEI. The ends lost 5 bases at V and 4 bases at J; junction bases unmatched: 5. The length of the CDR3 is 14 residues. In nucleotides, the CDR3 is TGTGCCAGCAGTAGACAGGGAGAGAATCAGCCCCAGCATTTT. Translating it yields CASSRQGENQPQHF.

The chain employs TRBV7-9 and TRBJ1-2; D uncertain. The germline gives CDR1 SEHNR, CDR2 FQNEAQ (reference sequence). The germline V and J ends were trimmed by 5 bases and 6 bases, with 16 bases remaining between them. The CDR3 consists of 14 residues. The CDR3 nucleotides read TGTGCCAGCAGCCCCTCCCCCTCTCTAGATGGCTACACCTTC. Translating gives CASSPSPSLDGYTF.

This chain uses TRBV7-2 with TRBJ2-1, with D perhaps TRBD2 (6 bases). From germline, CDR1 is SGHTA and CDR2 FQGNSA. The CDR3 is made up of 14 amino acids. V was trimmed by 2 bases and J by 12 bases, leaving 17 bases between them. CDR3 loop: CASSLLLGGGWQFF. The DNA for the CDR3 is TGTGCCAGCAGCTTACTTCTGGGAGGCGGCTGGCAGTTCTTC.

The V and J genes are TRBV7-7 and TRBJ2-7; TRBD2 might be the D (7 bases). The CDR3 sequence is 15 residues long. Trimming shortened V by 1 base and J by 7 bases, and 17 bases separated the two germline ends. CDR1 is SSHAT and CDR2 is FNYEAQ in the germline V gene (reference sequence). The CDR3 here is CASSLVGGGPWEQYF. The CDR3 region has the DNA TGTGCCAGCAGCTTAGTTGGGGGGGGCCCTTGGGAGCAGTACTTC.